This TCR beta chain is drawn from a study of blood T cell repertoires in COVID-19. CDR1 KGHSH and CDR2 LQKENI come from the germline V gene. The CDR3 has 15 amino acids. V was shortened by 3 bases and J by 0 bases, with 11 bases between the two germline ends. The protocol was immunoSEQ multiplex PCR, while the TCRdb copy is restricted to in-frame clones and leaves out a portion. Altogether around 100,000 clones are present, more than 85% being singletons, with the ten largest covering roughly 0.97%. The source of this sequence is a man aged 55 to 70 with acute or convalescent COVID-19. The J gene is TRBJ1-1, the V gene TRBV18; D call uncertain. Sequenced input: peripheral blood. Here the CDR3 reads CASSPSREMNTEAFF. The CDR3 bases are TGTGCCAGCTCACCTTCCCGGGAAATGAACACTGAAGCTTTCTTT.